The TCR beta chain described here comes from a study of T cells expressing NK-cell markers. The overall study: Sorted CD3+CD56-NKG2C+, CD3+CD56+NKG2C+ and CD3+CD56+NKG2C- T cells supplied the TCR beta repertoires. General observations from the study: Whether expanded NKG2C+ T cell clones were HCMV-specific remained unclear.

After re-calling the 5' RACE reads, TCRdb lists one entry per CDR3 protein, DNA absent. The sample spans about 260,000 distinct CDR3 sequences; the ten largest clones claim approximately 0.39%. From germline, CDR1 is SGHVS and CDR2 FQNEAQ. There are 16 residues in the CDR3. On this clonotype itself: Antigen: not known.

The sample taken for sequencing was blood T cells: a sorted CD56 or NKG2C T cell subset, CD4+ or CD8+ T cells, or bulk PBMC T cells (not recorded which). This clonotype was obtained from a man between 18 and 35 years old in good health. The chain recombines TRBV7-8 with TRBJ1-3; the TCRdb D gene call, TRBD1, has no DNA to confirm it. The CDR3 spells CASSLVRGGSGNTIYF.